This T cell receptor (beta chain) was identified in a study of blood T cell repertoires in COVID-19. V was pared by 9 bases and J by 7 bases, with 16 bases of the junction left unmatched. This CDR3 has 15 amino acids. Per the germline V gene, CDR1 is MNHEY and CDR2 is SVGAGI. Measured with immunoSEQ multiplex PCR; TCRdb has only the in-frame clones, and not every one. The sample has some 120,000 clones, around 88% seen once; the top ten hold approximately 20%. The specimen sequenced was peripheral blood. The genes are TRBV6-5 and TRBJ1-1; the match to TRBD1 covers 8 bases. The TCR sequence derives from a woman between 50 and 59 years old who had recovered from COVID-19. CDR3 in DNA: TGTGCCAGTCGGACGACAGGGGTTCCTAGAGATGAAGCTTTCTTT. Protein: CASRTTGVPRDEAFF.